This record covers a single T cell receptor (beta chain). Its cognate antigen is unknown. The data stem from a study of CD8 T cells in Susac syndrome. General observations from the study: It was acknowledged by the study that relatively few individuals were included in its TCR sequencing and HLA analysis.

CDR1 is MRHNA, CDR2 SNTAGT, per germline. CDR3 length equals 14 residues. Trimming removed 3 bases at V and 6 bases at J, with 13 bases between. Random-hexamer reverse transcription was applied to roughly 0.5 to 1 ug RNA. TCRdb analysed the immunoSEQ multiplex PCR reads with MiXCR anew, one entry per CDR3 protein. The sample yields under 80,000 distinct CDR3 sequences, approximately 95% seen once. The authors sequenced TCR beta from blood CD8+ and CD4+ T cells. Multiple sclerosis controls were treatment-naive patients with stable or active relapsing-remitting disease. The sequence came from a human donor with multiple sclerosis. V is TRBV6-4 and J is TRBJ2-3, with D unclear. Sequencing was carried out using CD8+ T cells from PBMCs. The CDR3 DNA reads TGTGCCAGCAGTGAAACCGTAGGGATGGATACGCAGTATTTT. Its translation is CASSETVGMDTQYF.